Below, 5 T cell receptor beta chains from the same sample are listed, as sequenced in a study of T cells in Graves' hyperthyroidism and ophthalmopathy. TCR beta CDR3 regions were amplified from RNA transcripts. An initial round of RT-PCR targeting the TCR CDR3 relied on the HTBI primer set. TCRdb fed the multiplex PCR reads into MiXCR, producing one record per CDR3 protein. Found here are about 290,000 distinct CDR3 sequences, less than 15% of them singletons; the top ten hold roughly 8%. Material for sequencing was blood. The receptors shown here come from a woman in her twenties or thirties with Graves' hyperthyroidism that later progressed to Graves' ophthalmopathy.

J is TRBJ1-1 and V is TRBV27; no firm D call. CDR1 is MNHEY and CDR2 is SMNVEV in the germline V gene (reference sequence). Trimming removed 5 bases from V and 1 base from J, with 17 bases in between. The CDR3 sequence is 16 residues long. Written as DNA, the CDR3 is TGTGCCAGCAGTCCACGAATTACCCAGAGGAACACTGAAGCTTTCTTT. It yields the protein CASSPRITQRNTEAFF.

This chain links TRBV5-6 with TRBJ2-3, with D possibly called TRBD1 or TRBD2 (5 bases each). CDR1 is SGHDT and CDR2 is YYEEEE in the germline V gene. V was clipped by 0 bases and J by 13 bases, with 21 bases between them. This CDR3 contains 15 residues. The DNA of the CDR3 is TGTGCCAGCAGCTTGGCCCTCGGGACGGGGCTAGCAGAGTATTTT. Translating it yields CASSLALGTGLAEYF.

At least ten counts were recorded for this clonotype. The chain links TRBV12-3 or TRBV12-4 to TRBJ1-3, with D perhaps TRBD1 (6 bases). This CDR3 is built from 15 residues. Trimming stripped 5 bases from V and 3 bases from J, with 14 bases between. CDR3: CASSPDRIFGNTIYF. The CDR3 DNA sequence: TGTGCCAGCAGTCCCGACAGGATCTTTGGAAACACCATATATTTT.

This clonotype was seen only a few times. This may be a read error: a much more frequent sequence differs by one nucleotide. This chain connects TRBV29-1 to TRBJ2-1, with 8 bases aligning to TRBD1. The CDR3 consists of 12 residues. CDR1 is SQVTM, CDR2 ANQGSEA, per germline. Here the CDR3 reads CTVVTGGNEQFF. CDR3 in DNA: TGCACCGTTGTCACAGGGGGAAATGAGCAGTTCTTC.

This clonotype occurred many times. This chain joins TRBV15 and TRBJ1-4; D unclear. Germline V gene data show CDR1 as LNHNV and CDR2 as YYDKDF (reference sequence). The length of the CDR3 is 14 residues. Between the trimmed V and J ends, which lost 8 bases and 5 bases, there was a span of 15 bases. The CDR3 DNA follows: TGTGCCACCCGTAAGCGGGGAGGGAATGAAAAACTGTTTTTT. The encoded protein is CATRKRGGNEKLFF.